This is a list of T cell receptor beta chains from one sample in a study of OX40 agonist ivuxolimab in advanced cancers. Only in-frame clones appear in the TCRdb table, and some are missing; sequencing was by immunoSEQ multiplex PCR. The sample holds about 75,000 clones, 87% seen once. The sample in question was CD4+ or CD8+ T cells sorted from blood, obtained in a trial of the OX40 agonist ivuxolimab. Receptors originate from an adult with an advanced solid tumor such as melanoma, head and neck, liver or kidney cancer. Each CDR3 is given with its conserved first and last residue. The D gene is left open where the match is weak. Clone size, where shown, is once, few, many, or a class for clones that have expanded.

size	J	D	V	DNA	CDR3
-	TRBJ1-2	-	TRBV6-5	TGTGCCAGCTCCGACAGCCTCTATGGCTACACCTTC	CASSDSLYGYTF
once	TRBJ2-1	TRBD2	TRBV11-1	TGTGCCAGCAGCTTTAGGGTAGCGGGAGGATTGAATGAGCAGTTCTTC	CASSFRVAGGLNEQFF
-	TRBJ2-1	-	TRBV6-6	TGTGCCAGCAGTCCGGGGGGCATCGGCAATGAGCAGTTCTTC	CASSPGGIGNEQFF
once	TRBJ1-4	TRBD1	TRBV7-9	TGTGCCAGCAGCCCGCCCGGGACAGGTGGTAAACTGTTTTTT	CASSPPGTGGKLFF
-	TRBJ2-1	-	TRBV28	TGTGCCAGCAGTCCCGGGGACGGAAATGGCTACAATGAGCAGTTCTTC	CASSPGDGNGYNEQFF
-	TRBJ2-5	TRBD2	TRBV29-1	TGCAGCGTTCGAGTCGGGACTAGCGGGAGGGAGACCCAGTACTTC	CSVRVGTSGRETQYF
-	TRBJ2-3	-	TRBV2	TGTGCCAGCAGTGAAGGGACTCCACATACGCAGTATTTT	CASSEGTPHTQYF
-	TRBJ1-3	-	TRBV27	TGTGCCAGCAGCCCGGGTCAGCTCCTTGGAAACACCATATATTTT	CASSPGQLLGNTIYF
-	TRBJ1-1	-	TRBV5-8	TGTGCCAGCAGCCCCGAACCCAGGGGTGAAGCTTTCTTT	CASSPEPRGEAFF
-	TRBJ1-1	-	TRBV7-9	TGTGCCAGCAGCTTAGAAGGTGCCTCGGGGACTGAAGCTTTCTTT	CASSLEGASGTEAFF
-	TRBJ2-4	-	TRBV2	TGTGCCAGCAGTGATGAATCCGCCAAAAACATTCAGTACTTC	CASSDESAKNIQYF
-	TRBJ2-1	-	TRBV2	TGTGCCAGCAGTGCTGTAGACTATGAGCAGTTCTTC	CASSAVDYEQFF
once	TRBJ2-3	TRBD2	TRBV30	TGTGCCTGGAAAGCCCGGCTAGCGGGGTCAGATACGCAGTATTTT	CAWKARLAGSDTQYF
once	TRBJ2-2	-	TRBV7-3	TGTGCCAGCAGCTTAGGAGGGAGGAGGACCGGGGAGCTGTTTTTT	CASSLGGRRTGELFF
-	TRBJ1-2	TRBD1	TRBV29-1	TGCAGCGTTGAGGCCAGGGGGCAAGGTGGCTACACCTTC	CSVEARGQGGYTF
-	TRBJ1-1	-	TRBV25-1	TGTGCCAGCACCGAAGGGACAAGACCCACTGAAGCTTTCTTT	CASTEGTRPTEAFF
-	TRBJ2-5	TRBD1	TRBV30	TGTGCCTGGAGTGCTCGGACAGGGATCGGGGAGACCCAGTACTTC	CAWSARTGIGETQYF
-	TRBJ2-5	TRBD2	TRBV30	TGTGCCTGGAGAATAGCGGGGGGGCTGGAGACCCAGTACTTC	CAWRIAGGLETQYF
-	TRBJ2-1	TRBD1	TRBV4-1	TGCGCCAGCAGCCGATCCGAGGACAGGACCAATGAGCAGTTCTTC	CASSRSEDRTNEQFF
-	TRBJ1-5	-	TRBV18	TGTGCCAGCTCACCAACAACAGGGACCTATCAGCCCCAGCATTTT	CASSPTTGTYQPQHF
-	TRBJ2-3	-	TRBV7-3	TGTGCCAGCAGCTTAAGTGGGCTCGGCACAGATACGCAGTATTTT	CASSLSGLGTDTQYF
once	TRBJ1-1	-	TRBV27	TGTGCCAGCAGTTCAGGACATCCCACTGAAGCTTTCTTT	CASSSGHPTEAFF